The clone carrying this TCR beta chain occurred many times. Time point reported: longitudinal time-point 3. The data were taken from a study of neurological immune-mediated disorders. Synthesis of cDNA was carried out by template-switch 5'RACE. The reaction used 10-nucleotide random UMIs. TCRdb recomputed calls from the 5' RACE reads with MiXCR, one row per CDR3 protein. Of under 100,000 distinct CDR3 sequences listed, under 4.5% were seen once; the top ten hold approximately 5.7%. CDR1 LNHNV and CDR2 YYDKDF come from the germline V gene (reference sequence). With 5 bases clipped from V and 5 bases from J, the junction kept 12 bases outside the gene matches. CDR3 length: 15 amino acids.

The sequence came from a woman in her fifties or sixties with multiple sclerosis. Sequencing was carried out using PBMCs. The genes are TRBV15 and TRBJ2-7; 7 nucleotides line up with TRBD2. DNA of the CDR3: TGTGCCACCAGCCGGAGGGACTACCAGTCTCACGAGCAGTACTTC. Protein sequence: CATSRRDYQSHEQYF.